This entry is about one TCR beta chain. Its antigen remains unidentified. This entry comes from a study of long-term antiretroviral therapy in people with HIV. On the study more broadly: Specimens dating back about a decade before the 2015 immediate-ART recommendation are the oldest included.

CDR1 and CDR2 (germline): MNHEY, SMNVEV (reference sequence). V dropped 3 bases and J dropped 7 bases, with 10 bases sitting between them. This CDR3 contains 13 residues. With survey level as its setting, the immunoSEQ assay was v3.0. Sequencing was performed with immunoSEQ multiplex PCR; in TCRdb, only in-frame clones are kept and a portion is missing. The data hold some 15,000 clones, with over 75% observed a single time. Study-level points and caveats: Dominant in the repertoire at all time points were clones expanded before ART. Transplant donor controls retained higher diversity, though diversity increased after ART.

This TCR was sampled from a man aged 45-60 years with HIV. The rearrangement links TRBV27 to TRBJ1-5; tentative D call: TRBD1 (5 bases). Sequenced here: unsorted PBMCs, sampled 0.7 years before starting antiretroviral therapy. For the CDR3, the DNA is TGTGCCAGCAGTTTCAACTGGGGGCAGCCCCAGCATTTT. This sequence encodes CASSFNWGQPQHF.